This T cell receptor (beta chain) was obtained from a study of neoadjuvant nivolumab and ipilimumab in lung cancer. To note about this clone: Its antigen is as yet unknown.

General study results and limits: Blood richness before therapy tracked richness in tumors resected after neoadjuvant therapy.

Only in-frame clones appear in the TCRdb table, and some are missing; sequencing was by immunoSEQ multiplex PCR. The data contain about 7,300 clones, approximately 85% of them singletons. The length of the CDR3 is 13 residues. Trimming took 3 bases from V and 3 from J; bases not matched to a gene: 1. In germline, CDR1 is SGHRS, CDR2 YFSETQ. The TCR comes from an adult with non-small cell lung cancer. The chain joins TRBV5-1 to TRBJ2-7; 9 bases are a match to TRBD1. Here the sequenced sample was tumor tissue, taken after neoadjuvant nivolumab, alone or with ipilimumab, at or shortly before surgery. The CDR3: CASSSDRGYEQYF. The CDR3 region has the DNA TGCGCCAGCAGCTCGGACAGGGGCTACGAGCAGTACTTC.